This T cell receptor (beta chain) was documented in a study of blood T cells in healthy people across ages (dated by TCRdb to between 2014 and 2016). At the level of the whole study: In model experiments, template switching captured roughly one uniquely barcoded TCR beta cDNA molecule for every two T cells. The study measured age-related changes in TCR beta repertoire diversity using deep sequencing normalized with unique cDNA molecular identifiers. Four age groups were formed from the donors: young (average approximately 15 years), middle-aged (approximately 40), aged (about 62) and long-lived (roughly 81). To avoid experimental bias, donors of different ages were randomly spread across the sequencing lanes. Two additional independent replicas of 1 million unique cDNA reads from the same blood draw were analyzed for two donors (one aged 18 to 30 and one aged 80 or older). The paper's findings and limits, for the study overall: The percentage of naive T cells measured by flow cytometry correlated strongly with observed TCR beta diversity. Conclusive comparison of naive and antigen-experienced compartments was prevented by the profiling of bulk unsorted PBMCs. Estimates of total diversity from one million sequenced T cells were regarded as lower bounds and underestimates. Observed TCR beta diversity per million T cells fell roughly linearly with age, and a significant reduction was already apparent by age around 39. Because the CMV infection status of the donors was unknown, age-related changes in expanded clonotypes may potentially have been confounded. The long-lived group showed more naive CD4+ T cells, fewer expanded clones and increased TCR diversity than the aged group, suggesting age selection.

With respect to this clonotype: Its antigen remains unidentified. Base qualities were left out, and no much larger clone turns up one base away.

The donors were roughly 40 Caucasian individuals from Russia, aged roughly 6 to 100 years, who were systemically healthy. Ten milliliters of peripheral blood were drawn from each donor into EDTA-treated Vacutainer tubes. Ficoll-Paque density-gradient centrifugation was used to isolate PBMCs, with at least 7 million per sample. Total RNA was extracted from PBMCs with Trizol reagent, with at least 5.5 micrograms obtained per sample. The percentages of naive CD45RAhigh/CD27high T cells were determined by flow cytometry on a PBMC aliquot from every donor. Libraries were prepared through 5' RACE. TCRdb names Illumina HiSeq 2500 as the instrument used. A second PCR of roughly 7 to 11 cycles was performed with a sample-barcoded 5' primer and a J-beta primer mix. A unique molecular identifier was introduced onto each TCR beta cDNA molecule by a template-switch 5' adaptor carrying 12 random nucleotides. Each sample yielded at least 2.5 million CDR3-containing paired-end reads. All of the RNA was converted into first-strand cDNA using the Mint cDNA synthesis kit, with a TRBC-specific oligonucleotide serving as the primer. All cDNA was treated with uracil-DNA glycosylase and then went through a first 18-cycle PCR with the universal primers M1SS and BC2_uni_R. For the original study's pipeline: Normalization of each sample was performed by random selection of 1 million high-quality reads, each carrying a distinct molecular identifier. Reads with shared molecular identifiers were discarded instead of being binned into consensus sequences. MiTCR, with a Q25 quality threshold and the strictest error-elimination algorithm, was used for CDR3 identification, clonotype clustering and error correction. Lower-bound total TCR beta diversity was estimated with a nonparametric unseen species model using Euler transformation. The public reads were reanalyzed by TCRdb: fastp trimming at Q25, MiXCR alignment, in-frame beta chains only. Rows with one shared CDR3 protein collapse into an entry with the most common genes and DNA. It is TCRdb's table, rather than the study itself, that gives the V and J calls and clone size. The sample has some 1.7 million distinct CDR3 sequences on record, over 25% of them singletons. The ten largest make up 7.7% of the sample.

V is trimmed back by 1 base and J by 4 bases, and the junction contains 12 bases that no gene match accounts for. Per the germline V gene (reference sequence), DFQATT is the CDR1 and SNEGSKA is the CDR2. From the cysteine through the phenylalanine, the CDR3 covers 17 amino acids. The read is trimmed to its CDR3 DNA, 51 bases read in frame from base 1. Source material: blood. This sequence uses TRBV20-1 and TRBJ2-4, with 8 central nucleotides matching TRBD1. This TCR was sampled from a woman in her thirties in good health. The CDR3 here reads CSARVSGRGQGKNIQYF. The sequence in DNA is TGCAGTGCTAGAGTTTCGGGCAGGGGGCAGGGAAAAAACATTCAGTACTTC.